The sequence of this T cell receptor beta chain was determined in a study of cytomegalovirus exposure and HLA in healthy donors. The PCR used 60 Vbeta and 13 Jbeta primers. Profiling relied on immunoSEQ multiplex PCR, and the TCRdb table lists in-frame clones only, not all of them. This table holds tens of thousands of clones, roughly 63% found once. The CDR3 totals 16 residues. Germline CDR1 LNHNV, CDR2 YYDKDF (reference sequence). The V and J ends lost 9 bases and 6 bases, in that order; junction bases with no gene match: 18. The source of this sequence is a boy between 10 and 17 years old in good health and CMV-seropositive. The sample taken for sequencing was PBMCs. The V gene is TRBV15, the J gene TRBJ2-7; 9 bases line up with TRBD1. The CDR3 nucleotides read TGTGCCACTTCGGGACAGGGAATTGTCGGGGTGAGCGAGCAGTACTTC. It yields the protein CATSGQGIVGVSEQYF.